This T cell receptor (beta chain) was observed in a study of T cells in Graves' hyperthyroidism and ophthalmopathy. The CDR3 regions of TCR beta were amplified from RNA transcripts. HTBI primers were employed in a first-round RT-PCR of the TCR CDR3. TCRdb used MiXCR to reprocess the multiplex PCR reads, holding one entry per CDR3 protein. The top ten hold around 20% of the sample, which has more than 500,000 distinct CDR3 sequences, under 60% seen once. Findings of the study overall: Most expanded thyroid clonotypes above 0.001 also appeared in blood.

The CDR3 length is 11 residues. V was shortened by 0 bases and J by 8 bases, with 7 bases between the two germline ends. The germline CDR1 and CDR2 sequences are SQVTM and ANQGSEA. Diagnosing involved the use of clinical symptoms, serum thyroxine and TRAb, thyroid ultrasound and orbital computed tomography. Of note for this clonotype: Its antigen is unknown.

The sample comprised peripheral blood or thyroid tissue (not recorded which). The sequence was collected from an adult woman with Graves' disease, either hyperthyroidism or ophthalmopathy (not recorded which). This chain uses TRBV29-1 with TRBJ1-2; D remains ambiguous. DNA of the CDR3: TGCAGCGTTGAAGATCCCGCCGGCTACACCTTC. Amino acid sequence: CSVEDPAGYTF.